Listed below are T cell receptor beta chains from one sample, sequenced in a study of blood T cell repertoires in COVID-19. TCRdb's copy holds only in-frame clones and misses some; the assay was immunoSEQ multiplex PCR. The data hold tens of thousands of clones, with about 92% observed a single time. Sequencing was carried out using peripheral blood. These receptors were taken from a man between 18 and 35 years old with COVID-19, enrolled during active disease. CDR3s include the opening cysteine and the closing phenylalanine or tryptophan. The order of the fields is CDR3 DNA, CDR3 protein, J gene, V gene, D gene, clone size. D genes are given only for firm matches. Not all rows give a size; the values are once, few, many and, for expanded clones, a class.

TGCGCCAGCAGCTTGGGCCGACAGGGATACGAGCAGTACTTC,CASSLGRQGYEQYF,TRBJ2-7,TRBV5-1,TRBD1,-
TGTGCCAGCAGCCGGGACATAAACACCGGGGAGCTGTTTTTT,CASSRDINTGELFF,TRBJ2-2,TRBV19,-,-
TGCGCCAGCAGGGAGGAGGGAGTGTCTGGCTACACCTTC,CASREEGVSGYTF,TRBJ1-2,TRBV5-1,-,-
TGTGCCAGCAGTTACTCGTTGCCAGCGAACACCGGGGAGCTGTTTTTT,CASSYSLPANTGELFF,TRBJ2-2,TRBV6-5,-,-
TGTGCCAGCACCCCCGGCAGGGTGAACACTGAAGCTTTCTTT,CASTPGRVNTEAFF,TRBJ1-1,TRBV13,-,-
TGCGCCAGCAGCTTGGGGACAGCTAGCAATCAGCCCCAGCATTTT,CASSLGTASNQPQHF,TRBJ1-5,TRBV5-1,-,-
TGTGCCAGTAGTATTACAAGCAATCAGCCCCAGCATTTT,CASSITSNQPQHF,TRBJ1-5,TRBV19,-,-
TGCGCCAGCAGCCAAGATCAATGGGCAGCGGACAACTATGGCTACACCTTC,CASSQDQWAADNYGYTF,TRBJ1-2,TRBV4-1,-,-
TGTGCCAGCTCACCACTGACTAGCGGGAGTACAGATACGCAGTATTTT,CASSPLTSGSTDTQYF,TRBJ2-3,TRBV18,TRBD2,-
TGTGCCAGCAGCTCCAAGGGGGGGCTGAGGGGGTATAATGGTTCACCCCTCCACTTT,CASSSKGGLRGYNGSPLHF,TRBJ1-6,TRBV7-2,-,once
TGTGCCAGCAGCTTAGGCAGACAGCCCCAGCATTTT,CASSLGRQPQHF,TRBJ1-5,TRBV7-9,-,once
TGCGCCAGCAGCCAAGATCGGGGACAGGGGGCTGAAAAACTGTTTTTT,CASSQDRGQGAEKLFF,TRBJ1-4,TRBV4-3,TRBD1,-
TGCAGTGCCAGTACAGGGAGGGCCACTGAAGCTTTCTTT,CSASTGRATEAFF,TRBJ1-1,TRBV20-1,-,-
TGTGCCAGCAGCCCCGGGACTAGCGGTTCATCCTCTAGCACAGATACGCAGTATTTT,CASSPGTSGSSSSTDTQYF,TRBJ2-3,TRBV11-3,TRBD2,-
TGTGCCAGCAGCTTTAACAGGGAAAAACTGCTTTTT,CASSFNREKLLF,TRBJ1-4,TRBV5-4,-,once
TGTGCCAGCAGTCCAGGGAATAGCAATCAGCCCCAGCATTTT,CASSPGNSNQPQHF,TRBJ1-5,TRBV27,-,once
TGTGCCAGCAGCCCAGGGGTAGCGGGAGGGGGTCGCTACGAGCAGTACTTC,CASSPGVAGGGRYEQYF,TRBJ2-7,TRBV11-2,TRBD2,-
TGCGCCAGCACGGCCGGGGAGCTGTTTTTT,CASTAGELFF,TRBJ2-2,TRBV10-1,-,once
TGCGCCAGCAGCCAAGCGTCCTACAATGAGCAGTTCTTC,CASSQASYNEQFF,TRBJ2-1,TRBV4-1,-,-
TGTGCCAGCAGCCCCCAGGTCTCGAGCACAGATACGCAGTATTTT,CASSPQVSSTDTQYF,TRBJ2-3,TRBV7-2,-,-
TGTGCCAGCAGTTTGAGGGGCACAGATACGCAGTATTTT,CASSLRGTDTQYF,TRBJ2-3,TRBV27,-,-
TGTGCCAGTAGTGTAACCGGGACAGGGAGCTCTGGAAACACCATATATTTT,CASSVTGTGSSGNTIYF,TRBJ1-3,TRBV19,TRBD1,-
TGTGCCAGCTCACCACGAACAGAGACGAACACCGGGGAGCTGTTTTTT,CASSPRTETNTGELFF,TRBJ2-2,TRBV18,-,-
TGCGCCAGCAGCCAAGAATGGACAGGGGTCGATGGCTACACCTTC,CASSQEWTGVDGYTF,TRBJ1-2,TRBV4-3,TRBD1,-
TGTGCCAGCAGAGGAGGGAATCAGCCCCAGCATTTT,CASRGGNQPQHF,TRBJ1-5,TRBV28,-,-
TGTGCCAGCAGGACGACAGGCCTGGGGGCCAAAAACATTCAGTACTTC,CASRTTGLGAKNIQYF,TRBJ2-4,TRBV7-2,-,-
TGTGCCAGCAGGAAGGGGGAAACGAACACTGAAGCTTTCTTT,CASRKGETNTEAFF,TRBJ1-1,TRBV27,-,-
TGTGCCAGCAGCTTAGGGTGGCGGGAGCGATCCGGGGAGCTGTTTTTT,CASSLGWRERSGELFF,TRBJ2-2,TRBV11-2,TRBD2,-
TGTGCCAGCAGCCCCCGGACAGGAGAAGCTTTCTTT,CASSPRTGEAFF,TRBJ1-1,TRBV11-3,TRBD1,-
TGTGCCAGCAGGCCAACAGGGGGCCCGTATAACGGTAATGAAAAACTGTTTTTT,CASRPTGGPYNGNEKLFF,TRBJ1-4,TRBV6-4,TRBD1,-
TGTGCCATCCACCTCGGGGAGGGGAGCTCCTACAATGAGCAGTTCTTC,CAIHLGEGSSYNEQFF,TRBJ2-1,TRBV7-8,TRBD2,-
TGTGCCAGCAGCCCACTCGATGCTGATACGCAGTATTTT,CASSPLDADTQYF,TRBJ2-3,TRBV6-5,-,-
TGTGCCAGCAGCGCAGGGCTCTCTGGAAACACCATATATTTT,CASSAGLSGNTIYF,TRBJ1-3,TRBV28,-,-
TGTGCCAGCAGCTTAACCTTCCAAGGGGGACCCGATGGCTACACCTTC,CASSLTFQGGPDGYTF,TRBJ1-2,TRBV7-3,-,-
TGTGCCAGCAGCGGGACATCAACCTACGAGCAGTACTTC,CASSGTSTYEQYF,TRBJ2-7,TRBV27,-,-
TGTGCCAGTAGTATAGAAGCGGGAGTCCCCTACGAGCAGTACTTC,CASSIEAGVPYEQYF,TRBJ2-7,TRBV19,TRBD2,-
TGTGCCAGCTCATCCTTGACGGGACAGGGGGATAGATGGTCCTACAATGAGCAGTTCTTC,CASSSLTGQGDRWSYNEQFF,TRBJ2-1,TRBV18,TRBD1,once
TGTGCCAGCAGCGTAGGAGCAAATCCTAGCTCTGGAAACACCATATATTTT,CASSVGANPSSGNTIYF,TRBJ1-3,TRBV9,-,few
TGTGCCAGCAGTCGAGTCGCGCCGGGAACTGGAAACACCATATATTTT,CASSRVAPGTGNTIYF,TRBJ1-3,TRBV6-6,-,-
TGTGCCAGCAGCCCCACGCGGGGGATGAACACTGAAGCTTTCTTT,CASSPTRGMNTEAFF,TRBJ1-1,TRBV3-1/TRBV3-2,-,-
TGTGCCAGCAGCTTCGGAACGGGAGGGGTCTACGAGCAGTACTTC,CASSFGTGGVYEQYF,TRBJ2-7,TRBV7-9,TRBD2,few
TGCGCCAGCAGCTTCTGGTCTAGCGGGAGAGACGAGCAGTACTTC,CASSFWSSGRDEQYF,TRBJ2-7,TRBV5-1,TRBD2,-
TGTGCCAGCAGCTTAGGGGTGAAGGGGTACGAGCAGTACTTC,CASSLGVKGYEQYF,TRBJ2-7,TRBV11-1,-,-
TGTGCCAGCAGCCTCTCAGAGGACAGCCTTCTTTGGGAGACCCAGTACTTC,CASSLSEDSLLWETQYF,TRBJ2-5,TRBV7-2,-,-
TGTGCCAGCAGCCCAAGGACAGGGGGCTACGAGCAGTACTTC,CASSPRTGGYEQYF,TRBJ2-7,TRBV3-1/TRBV3-2,TRBD1,-
TGTGCCAGCAGTTTTCCGGGAACCTACGAGCAGTACTTC,CASSFPGTYEQYF,TRBJ2-7,TRBV12-3/TRBV12-4,-,-
TGTGCCAGCAGTTCCTACAGAAGTGAAAAACTGCTTTTT,CASSSYRSEKLLF,TRBJ1-4,TRBV28,-,-
TGTGCCAGCAGGAGCGCCACAGGCAGGTCCTACAATGAGCAGTTCTTC,CASRSATGRSYNEQFF,TRBJ2-1,TRBV28,-,-
TGTGCCAGCGGACAGGGACCGAACTATGGCTACACCTTC,CASGQGPNYGYTF,TRBJ1-2,TRBV19,TRBD1,-
TGCGCCAGCAGCCACGGTTTAGGTCAGCGGGAGACCAGGGGTGAGCAGTACTTC,CASSHGLGQRETRGEQYF,TRBJ2-7,TRBV4-1,TRBD2,-
TGTGCCACCAGCAGAGATTTGGCAGGGGGAATTTCTCAGCCCCAGCATTTT,CATSRDLAGGISQPQHF,TRBJ1-5,TRBV15,TRBD1,-
TGTGCCAGCAGTTACAGAGATGGCTACACCTTC,CASSYRDGYTF,TRBJ1-2,TRBV6-6,-,-
TGCAGCGTTCGGGACAGAATGGGATACGAGCAGTACTTC,CSVRDRMGYEQYF,TRBJ2-7,TRBV29-1,TRBD1,-
TGTGCCAGCAGTCGTAGCGGAGAGCAGTTCTTC,CASSRSGEQFF,TRBJ2-1,TRBV6-6,-,few
TGCGCCAGCAGCCAACACAGGGGAACAGATACGCAGTATTTT,CASSQHRGTDTQYF,TRBJ2-3,TRBV4-3,TRBD1,-
TGCAGCGGTGCAGGGGATACGCAGTATTTT,CSGAGDTQYF,TRBJ2-3,TRBV29-1,-,-
TGTGCCATCAGGCCGGGACAGGGTCTGAACACTGAAGCTTTCTTT,CAIRPGQGLNTEAFF,TRBJ1-1,TRBV10-3,TRBD1,-
TGTGCCAGCAGCCTGACAGGGAAGACGGAGGCTTTCTTT,CASSLTGKTEAFF,TRBJ1-1,TRBV7-3,TRBD1,once
TGTGCCAGCAGCGTGCTAGCGATCGAGCAGTACTTC,CASSVLAIEQYF,TRBJ2-7,TRBV7-2,-,-
TGTGCCAGCAGCCCCCGGACAGAGGTTGTAGTGAGTGGCTACACCTTC,CASSPRTEVVVSGYTF,TRBJ1-2,TRBV7-2,-,-